Shown below are 9 T cell receptor beta chains from a single sample sequenced in a study of cytomegalovirus exposure and HLA in healthy donors. The study ran its PCR with 60 Vbeta and 13 Jbeta primers. Profiled with immunoSEQ multiplex PCR; TCRdb holds only in-frame clones, not every one. The profile covers 95,000 to 150,000 clones, with 82% appearing a single time and 1.5% taken by the ten largest. Specimen: PBMCs. Every receptor here comes from a woman younger than 30 in good health and CMV-seronegative.

This clone occurred once. The J gene is TRBJ2-1, the V gene TRBV29-1; 7 positions agree with TRBD1. This CDR3 contains 12 residues. Germline lookup yields CDR1 SQVTM and CDR2 ANQGSEA. The CDR3 bases are TGCAGTGGGCGACAGGGTAGTGATGAGCAGTTCTTC. Protein sequence: CSGRQGSDEQFF.

V usage is TRBV27 and J usage is TRBJ2-2; the match to TRBD1 covers 10 bases. CDR1 and CDR2 (germline): MNHEY, SMNVEV (reference sequence). With 5 bases clipped from V and 4 bases from J, the junction kept 10 bases outside the gene matches. The length of the CDR3 is 17 residues. The chain's CDR3 is CASSRQGARLGTGELFF. As DNA, the CDR3 is TGTGCCAGCAGTAGACAGGGGGCGCGGTTGGGCACCGGGGAGCTGTTTTTT.

CDR3 DNA sequence: TGTGCCAGCAGCTTGGAAACAGGGAAAGAAAAACTGTTTTTT. Its protein product is CASSLETGKEKLFF. V usage is TRBV7-2 and J usage is TRBJ1-4, with TRBD1 as a possible D gene (6 bases). Germline V gives CDR1 SGHTA, CDR2 FQGNSA. V was clipped by 3 bases and J by 8 bases, with 13 bases between them. This CDR3 has 14 residues.

This rearrangement joins TRBV7-2 to TRBJ1-5; possibly TRBD1 for D (5 bases). The V gene's germline CDR1 is SGHTA and CDR2 FQGNSA. The CDR3 has 11 residues. V was clipped by 5 bases and J by 7 bases, with 6 bases between them. The CDR3, as DNA: TGTGCCAGCAGCAGGGGCCAGCCCCAGCATTTT. Its translation: CASSRGQPQHF.

The table lists this clone with a count of one. This chain joins TRBV7-2 and TRBJ1-4, with no clear D. This CDR3 has 13 amino acids. CDR1 is SGHTA and CDR2 is FQGNSA in the germline V gene. V shed 1 base and J shed 13 bases, with 13 bases lying between them. The CDR3 nucleotides are TGTGCCAGCAGCTTAGGGACCACCGGGGTACTGTTTTTT. It translates to CASSLGTTGVLFF.

V is TRBV7-2 and J is TRBJ2-7, with 11 positions matching TRBD2. Per the germline V gene, CDR1 is SGHTA and CDR2 is FQGNSA. The CDR3 contains 16 residues. Losses at the gene ends were 3 bases for V and 2 bases for J; bases not matched to a gene: 6. The CDR3 sequence is CASSFSGTSGAYEQYF. DNA of the CDR3: TGTGCCAGCAGCTTCTCCGGGACTAGCGGCGCCTACGAGCAGTACTTC.

The gene calls are TRBV9 and TRBJ2-5, with TRBD1 as a possible D gene (6 bases). There are 14 residues in the CDR3. From germline, CDR1 is SGDLS and CDR2 YYNGEE. Trimming removed 3 bases at V and 1 base at J, with 10 bases between. The CDR3 sequence: CASSAPDSQETQYF. The CDR3 bases are TGTGCCAGCAGCGCCCCGGACAGCCAAGAGACCCAGTACTTC. Drawing the rest from reference TRBV9 and TRBJ2-5, the complete variable domain is DSGVTQTPKHLITATGQRVTLRCSPRSGDLSVYWYQQSLDQGLQFLIQYYNGEERAKGNILERFSAQQFPDLHSELNLSSLELGDSALYFCASSAPDSQETQYFGPGTRLLVL.

The gene calls are TRBV18 and TRBJ1-3; D may be TRBD1 (6 bases). This CDR3 contains 16 residues. The V and J ends lost 2 bases and 2 bases respectively, with 13 bases between them. Germline V CDR1 and CDR2: KGHSH, LQKENI. The CDR3 DNA reads TGTGCCAGCTCACCATGGACAGAGATGGCTGGAAACACCATATATTTT. Translation gives CASSPWTEMAGNTIYF.

The genes are TRBV5-4 and TRBJ2-7, with TRBD1 matching over 7 bases. Germline V CDR1 and CDR2: SGHNT, YYREEE (reference sequence). The CDR3 is made up of 14 amino acids. Losses at the gene ends were 4 bases for V and 2 bases for J; bases not matched to a gene: 6. In DNA, the CDR3 is TGTGCCAGCAGCCGGACAGGCAACACCTACGAGCAGTACTTC. This translates into CASSRTGNTYEQYF. The whole variable domain, remainder taken from reference TRBV5-4 and TRBJ2-7, is ETGVTQSPTHLIKTRGQQVTLRCSSQSGHNTVSWYQQALGQGPQFIFQYYREEENGRGNFPPRFSGLQFPNYSSELNVNALELDDSALYLCASSRTGNTYEQYFGPGTRLTVT.